This T cell receptor (beta chain) was captured by sequencing in a study of neoadjuvant nivolumab and ipilimumab in lung cancer. Study in general: Nivolumab 3 mg/kg was given days 1, 15 and 29, plus ipilimumab 1 mg/kg day 1 in combination. Notes on the study in general: Only two of four nivolumab-treated tumors gained richness and clonality by surgery. TCR sequencing covered a small number of samples.

Looked up from germline, CDR1 is LNHNV and CDR2 is YYDKDF (reference sequence). V was pared by 0 bases and J by 6 bases, with 17 bases between. This CDR3 has 16 amino acids. A remark on this clone: Its target is unknown.

Clones were read by immunoSEQ multiplex PCR, and TCRdb kept only the in-frame ones, dropping some. The sample lists 40,000 to 55,000 clones, roughly 91% seen once, with about 4% in the top ten. The V call is TRBV15, the J call TRBJ1-2; unclear D gene. The sample consisted of blood, taken before neoadjuvant nivolumab, alone or with ipilimumab. This TCR was sampled from an adult with non-small cell lung cancer. Some clones in this sample may be carry-over from other donors' samples. The CDR3 DNA follows: TGTGCCACCAGCAGAGATGAGGCAAGAAACCCCAATGGCTACACCTTC. Amino acid sequence: CATSRDEARNPNGYTF. Based on the CDR3 plus reference TRBV15 and TRBJ1-2, the full variable domain is DAMVIQNPRYQVTQFGKPVTLSCSQTLNHNVMYWYQQKSSQAPKLLFHYYDKDFNNEADTPDNFQSRRPNTSFCFLDIRSPGLGDTAMYLCATSRDEARNPNGYTFGSGTRLTVV.